This TCR beta chain was found in a study of identical twins. CDR3 size: 15 residues. Trimming stripped 1 base from V and 4 bases from J, with 8 bases between. This clonotype was seen at least ten times. The antigen is undetermined. Study results and limitations: Modelling underestimated the level of out-of-frame TCR alpha sharing observed in monozygotic twins. Conclusions relied on cross-sectional statistical analysis, not following the same donors.

Unique molecular identifiers were present on cDNA, and template switching added a universal primer site. Via MiXCR, TCRdb re-called the 5' RACE reads, giving one row per CDR3 protein. The data contain 100,000 or so distinct CDR3 sequences, 4.5% to 6.5% of them singletons. This chain connects TRBV12-3 or TRBV12-4 to TRBJ2-6; tentatively, D is TRBD2 (5 bases). The sequence was obtained from a woman in her forties or fifties in good health. Material for sequencing was memory T cells sorted from blood. CDR3 amino acids: CASSLGGAGANVLTF. CDR3 nucleotides: TGTGCCAGCAGTTTAGGGGGAGCCGGGGCCAACGTCCTGACTTTC.